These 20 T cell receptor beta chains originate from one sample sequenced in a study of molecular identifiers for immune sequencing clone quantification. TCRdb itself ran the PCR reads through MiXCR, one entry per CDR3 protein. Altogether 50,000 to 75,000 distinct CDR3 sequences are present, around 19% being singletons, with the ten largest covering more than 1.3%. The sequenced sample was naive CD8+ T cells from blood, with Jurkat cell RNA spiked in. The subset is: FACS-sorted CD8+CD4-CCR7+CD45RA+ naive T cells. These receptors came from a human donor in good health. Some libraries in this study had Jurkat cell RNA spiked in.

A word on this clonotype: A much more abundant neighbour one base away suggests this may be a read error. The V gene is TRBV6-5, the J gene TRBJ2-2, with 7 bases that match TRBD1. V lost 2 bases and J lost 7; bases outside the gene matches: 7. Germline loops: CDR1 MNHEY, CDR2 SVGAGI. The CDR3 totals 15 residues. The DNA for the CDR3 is TGTGCCAGCAGTTACCAAGGGGGCGACATCGGGGAGCTGTTTTTT. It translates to CASSYQGGDIGELFF.

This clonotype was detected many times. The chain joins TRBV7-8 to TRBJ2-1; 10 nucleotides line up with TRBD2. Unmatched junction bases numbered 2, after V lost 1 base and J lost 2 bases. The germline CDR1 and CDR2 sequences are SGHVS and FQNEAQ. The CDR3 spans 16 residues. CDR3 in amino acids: CASSLGTSGAYNEQFF. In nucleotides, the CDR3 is TGTGCCAGCAGCTTAGGGACTAGCGGAGCCTACAATGAGCAGTTCTTC. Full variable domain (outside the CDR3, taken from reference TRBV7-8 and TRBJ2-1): GAGVSQSPRYKVAKRGQDVALRCDPISGHVSLFWYQQALGQGPEFLTYFQNEAQLDKSGLPSDRFFAERPEGSVSTLKIQRTQQEDSAVYLCASSLGTSGAYNEQFFGPGTRLTVL.

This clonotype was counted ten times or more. The CDR3 nucleotides read TGTGCTTTTGACCTCACTCCAAGCTCCTACAATGAGCAGTTCTTC. Its translation: CAFDLTPSSYNEQFF. V and J are TRBV30 and TRBJ2-1; D is uncertain. The length of the CDR3 is 15 residues. The germline gives CDR1 GTSNPN, CDR2 SVGIG (reference sequence).

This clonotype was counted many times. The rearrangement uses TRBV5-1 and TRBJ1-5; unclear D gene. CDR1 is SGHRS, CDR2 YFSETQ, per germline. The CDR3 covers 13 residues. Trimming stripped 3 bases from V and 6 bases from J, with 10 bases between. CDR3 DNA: TGCGCCAGCAGCTCGCACCCCGGTCAGCCCCAGCATTTT. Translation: CASSSHPGQPQHF.

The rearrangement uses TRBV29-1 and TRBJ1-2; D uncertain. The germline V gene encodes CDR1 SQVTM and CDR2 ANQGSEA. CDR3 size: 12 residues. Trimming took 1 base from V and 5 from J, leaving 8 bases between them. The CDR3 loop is CSVEAGPYGYTF. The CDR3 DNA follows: TGCAGCGTTGAAGCTGGGCCGTATGGCTACACCTTC.

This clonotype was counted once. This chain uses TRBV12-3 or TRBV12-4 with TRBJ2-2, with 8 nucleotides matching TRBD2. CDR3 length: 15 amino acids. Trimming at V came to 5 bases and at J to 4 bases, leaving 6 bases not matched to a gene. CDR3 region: CASSHSGSITGELFF. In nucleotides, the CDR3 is TGTGCCAGCAGTCACAGCGGGAGTATCACCGGGGAGCTGTTTTTT.

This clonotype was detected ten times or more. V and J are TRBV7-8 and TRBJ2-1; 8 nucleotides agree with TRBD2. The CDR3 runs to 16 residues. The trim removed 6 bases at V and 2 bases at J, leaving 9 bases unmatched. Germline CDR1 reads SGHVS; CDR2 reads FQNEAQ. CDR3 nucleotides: TGTGCCAGCAGTTCTCGGTCTAGCGGGCCCTACAATGAGCAGTTCTTC. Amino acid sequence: CASSSRSSGPYNEQFF.

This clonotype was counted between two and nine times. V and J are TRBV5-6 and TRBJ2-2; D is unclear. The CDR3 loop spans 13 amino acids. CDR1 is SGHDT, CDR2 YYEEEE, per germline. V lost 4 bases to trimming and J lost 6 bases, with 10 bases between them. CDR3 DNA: TGTGCCAGCAGCATAGCATTCGCCGGGGAGCTGTTTTTT. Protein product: CASSIAFAGELFF.

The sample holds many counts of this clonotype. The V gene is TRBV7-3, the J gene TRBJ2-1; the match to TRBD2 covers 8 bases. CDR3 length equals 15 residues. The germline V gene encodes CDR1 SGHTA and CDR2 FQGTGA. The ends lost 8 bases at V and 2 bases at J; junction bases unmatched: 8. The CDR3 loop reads CASGSEREPYNEQFF. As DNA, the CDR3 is TGTGCCAGCGGCTCCGAGCGGGAGCCCTACAATGAGCAGTTCTTC.

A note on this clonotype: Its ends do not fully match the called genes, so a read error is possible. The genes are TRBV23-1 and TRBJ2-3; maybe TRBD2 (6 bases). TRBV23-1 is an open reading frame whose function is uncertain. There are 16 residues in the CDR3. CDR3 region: CVSSQASGRLENTQYF. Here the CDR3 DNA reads TGCGTCAGCAGTCAGGCCAGCGGGCGGCTTGAGAATACGCAGTATTTT.

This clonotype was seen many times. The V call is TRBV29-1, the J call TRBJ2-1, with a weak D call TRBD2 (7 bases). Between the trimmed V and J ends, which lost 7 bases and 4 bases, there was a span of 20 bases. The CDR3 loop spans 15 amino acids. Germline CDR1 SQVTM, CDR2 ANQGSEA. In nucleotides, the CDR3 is TGCAGCGCCCGGGGGGCGGGAGTAGGGTACAATGAGCAGTTCTTC. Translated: CSARGAGVGYNEQFF.

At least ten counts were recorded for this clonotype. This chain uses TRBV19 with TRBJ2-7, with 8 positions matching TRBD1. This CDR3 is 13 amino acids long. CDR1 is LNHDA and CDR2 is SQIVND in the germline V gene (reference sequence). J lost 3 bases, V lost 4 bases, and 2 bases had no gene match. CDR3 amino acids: CASSNGQGYEQYF. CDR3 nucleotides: TGTGCCAGTAGTAACGGACAGGGCTACGAGCAGTACTTC.

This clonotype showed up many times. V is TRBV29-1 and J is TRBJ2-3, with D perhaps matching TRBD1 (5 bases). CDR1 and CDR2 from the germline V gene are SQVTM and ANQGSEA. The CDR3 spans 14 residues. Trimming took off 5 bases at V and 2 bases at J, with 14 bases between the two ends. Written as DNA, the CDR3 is TGCAGCGTTCTCTTAGGGGCATTCACAGATACGCAGTATTTT. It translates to CSVLLGAFTDTQYF.

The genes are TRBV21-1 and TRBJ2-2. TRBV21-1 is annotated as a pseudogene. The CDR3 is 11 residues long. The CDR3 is CAIIGTGELFF. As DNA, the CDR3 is TGTGCCATCATCGGCACCGGGGAGCTGTTTTTT.

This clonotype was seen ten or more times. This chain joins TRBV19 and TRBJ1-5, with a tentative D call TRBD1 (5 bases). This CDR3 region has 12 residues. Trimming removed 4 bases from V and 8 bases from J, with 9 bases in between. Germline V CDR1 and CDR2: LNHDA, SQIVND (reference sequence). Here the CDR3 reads CASSRWGEPQHF. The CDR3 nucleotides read TGTGCCAGTAGTAGGTGGGGGGAGCCCCAGCATTTT.

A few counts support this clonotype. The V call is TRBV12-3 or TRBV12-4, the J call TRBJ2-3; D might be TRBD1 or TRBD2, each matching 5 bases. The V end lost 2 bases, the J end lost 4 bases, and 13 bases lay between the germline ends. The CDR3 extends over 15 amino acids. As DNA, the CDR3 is TGTGCCAGCAGTTTAACGGCGCGAGGGGCAGATACGCAGTATTTT. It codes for CASSLTARGADTQYF.

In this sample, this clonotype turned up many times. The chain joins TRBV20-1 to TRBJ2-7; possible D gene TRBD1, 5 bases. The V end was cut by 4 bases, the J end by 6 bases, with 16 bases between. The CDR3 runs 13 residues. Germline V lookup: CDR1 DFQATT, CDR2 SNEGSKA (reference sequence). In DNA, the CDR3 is TGCAGTGCTAAACCCCCCGACAGACGCGAGCAGTACTTC. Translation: CSAKPPDRREQYF.

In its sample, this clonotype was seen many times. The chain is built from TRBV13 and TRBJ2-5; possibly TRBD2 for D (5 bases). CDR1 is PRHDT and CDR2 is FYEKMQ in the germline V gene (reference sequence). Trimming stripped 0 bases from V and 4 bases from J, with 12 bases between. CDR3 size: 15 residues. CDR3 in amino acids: CASSLGPLASETQYF. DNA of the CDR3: TGTGCCAGCAGCTTAGGACCCCTAGCATCAGAGACCCAGTACTTC.

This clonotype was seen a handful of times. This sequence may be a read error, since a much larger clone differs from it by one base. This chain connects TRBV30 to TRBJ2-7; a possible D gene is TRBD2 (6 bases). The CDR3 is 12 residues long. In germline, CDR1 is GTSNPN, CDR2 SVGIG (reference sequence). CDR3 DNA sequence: TGTGCCGGAAGCCGGGAGTCCTACGAGCAGTGCTTC. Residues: CAGSRESYEQCF.

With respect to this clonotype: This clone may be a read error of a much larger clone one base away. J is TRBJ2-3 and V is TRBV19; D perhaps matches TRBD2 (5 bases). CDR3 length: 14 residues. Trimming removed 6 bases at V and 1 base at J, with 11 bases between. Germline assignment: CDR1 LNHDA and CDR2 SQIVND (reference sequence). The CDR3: CASRIEGGTDTQYF. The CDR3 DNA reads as TGTGCCAGTAGAATCGAGGGAGGCACAGATACGCAGTATTTT.